This T cell receptor (beta chain) was sequenced for a study of OX40 agonist ivuxolimab in advanced cancers. At cycle 4 day 1, cycle 7 day 1, and baseline, blood was sampled. The assay was immunoSEQ multiplex PCR, and TCRdb's table has in-frame clones only and misses some. The table shows about 62,000 clones, with 75% to 85% occurring only once. The sample here was CD4+ or CD8+ T cells sorted from blood, taken in a trial of the OX40 agonist ivuxolimab. The clonotype comes from an adult with an advanced solid tumor such as melanoma, head and neck, liver or kidney cancer.

CDR3 DNA: TGTGCCAGCACCGACAGGGCTGGCTACACCTTC. Translation: CASTDRAGYTF. This chain joins TRBV7-6 and TRBJ1-2; 7 bases are shared with TRBD1. The ends lost 7 bases at V and 7 bases at J; junction bases unmatched: 3. Germline lookup yields CDR1 SGHVS and CDR2 FNYEAQ. CDR3 length equals 11 residues.